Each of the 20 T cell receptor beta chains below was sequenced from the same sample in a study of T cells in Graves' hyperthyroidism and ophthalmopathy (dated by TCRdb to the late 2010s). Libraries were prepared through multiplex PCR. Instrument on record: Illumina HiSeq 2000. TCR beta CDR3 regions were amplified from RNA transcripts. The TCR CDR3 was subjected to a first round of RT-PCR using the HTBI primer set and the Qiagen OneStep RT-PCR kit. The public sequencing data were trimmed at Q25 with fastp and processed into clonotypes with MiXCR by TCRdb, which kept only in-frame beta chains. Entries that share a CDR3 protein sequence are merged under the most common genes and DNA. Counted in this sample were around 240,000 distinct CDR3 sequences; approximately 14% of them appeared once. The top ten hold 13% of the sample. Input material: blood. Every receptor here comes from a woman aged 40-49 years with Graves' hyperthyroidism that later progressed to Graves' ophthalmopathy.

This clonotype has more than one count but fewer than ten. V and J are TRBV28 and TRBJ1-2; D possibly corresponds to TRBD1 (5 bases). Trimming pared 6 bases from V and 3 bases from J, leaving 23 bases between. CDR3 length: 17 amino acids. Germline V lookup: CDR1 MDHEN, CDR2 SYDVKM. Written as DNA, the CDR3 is TGTGCCAGCAGACTATACAGGTGGGGGGAGCAAGACTATGGCTACACCTTC. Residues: CASRLYRWGEQDYGYTF.

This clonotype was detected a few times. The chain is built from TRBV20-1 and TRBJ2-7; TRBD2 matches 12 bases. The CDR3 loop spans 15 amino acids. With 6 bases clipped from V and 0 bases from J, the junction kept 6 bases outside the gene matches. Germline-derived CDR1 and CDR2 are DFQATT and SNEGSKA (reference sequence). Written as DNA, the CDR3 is TGCAGTGCAAATGGACTAGCGGGACCCTCCTACGAGCAGTACTTC. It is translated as CSANGLAGPSYEQYF.

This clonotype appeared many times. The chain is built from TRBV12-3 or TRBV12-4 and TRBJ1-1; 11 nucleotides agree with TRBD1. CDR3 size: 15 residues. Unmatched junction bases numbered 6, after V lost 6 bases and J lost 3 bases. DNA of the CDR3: TGTGCCAGCAGGCCCGGGACAGGGGGGTACACTGAAGCTTTCTTT. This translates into CASRPGTGGYTEAFF.

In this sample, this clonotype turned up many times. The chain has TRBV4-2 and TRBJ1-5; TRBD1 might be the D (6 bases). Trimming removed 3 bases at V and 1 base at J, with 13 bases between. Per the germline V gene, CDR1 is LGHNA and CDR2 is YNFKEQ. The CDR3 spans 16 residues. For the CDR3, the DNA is TGTGCCAGCAGCCACGGTGGGGGGCTCAGCAATCAGCCCCAGCATTTT. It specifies CASSHGGGLSNQPQHF.

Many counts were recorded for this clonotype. The CDR3 loop is CASRFDMASDTQYF. The CDR3 region has the DNA TGTGCCAGCCGCTTCGATATGGCCTCAGATACGCAGTATTTT. The chain joins TRBV28 to TRBJ2-3; no clear D gene. CDR3 size: 14 residues. CDR1 is MDHEN and CDR2 is SYDVKM in the germline V gene. The V gene lost 8 bases and the J gene lost 4 bases, with 16 bases spanning the gap.

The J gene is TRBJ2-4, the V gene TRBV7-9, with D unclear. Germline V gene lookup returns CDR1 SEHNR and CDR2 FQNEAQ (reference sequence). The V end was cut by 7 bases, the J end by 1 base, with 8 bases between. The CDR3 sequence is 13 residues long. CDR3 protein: CASTSGAKNIQYF. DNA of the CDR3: TGTGCCAGCACCTCCGGGGCCAAAAACATTCAGTACTTC.

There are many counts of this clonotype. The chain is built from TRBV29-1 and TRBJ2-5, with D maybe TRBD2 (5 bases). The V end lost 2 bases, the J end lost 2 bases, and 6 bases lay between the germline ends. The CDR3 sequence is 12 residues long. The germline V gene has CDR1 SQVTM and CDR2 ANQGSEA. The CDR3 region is CSVERGQETQYF. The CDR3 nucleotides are TGCAGCGTTGAAAGAGGGCAAGAGACCCAGTACTTC.

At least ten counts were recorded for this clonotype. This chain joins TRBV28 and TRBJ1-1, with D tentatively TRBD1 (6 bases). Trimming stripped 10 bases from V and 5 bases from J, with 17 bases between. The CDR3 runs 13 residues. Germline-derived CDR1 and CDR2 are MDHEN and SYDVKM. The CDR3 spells CATERQARTEAFF. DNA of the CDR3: TGTGCCACCGAAAGACAGGCCAGAACTGAAGCTTTCTTT.

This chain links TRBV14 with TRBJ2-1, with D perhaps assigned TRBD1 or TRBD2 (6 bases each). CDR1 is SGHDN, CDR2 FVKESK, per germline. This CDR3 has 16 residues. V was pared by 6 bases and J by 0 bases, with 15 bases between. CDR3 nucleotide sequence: TGTGCCAGCAGACTCTCCGGGGGCCTCTCCTACAATGAGCAGTTCTTC. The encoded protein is CASRLSGGLSYNEQFF.

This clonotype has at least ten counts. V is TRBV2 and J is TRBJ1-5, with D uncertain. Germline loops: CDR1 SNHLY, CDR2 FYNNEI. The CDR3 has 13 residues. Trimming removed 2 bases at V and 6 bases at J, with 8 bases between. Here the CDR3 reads CASSESAVQPQHF. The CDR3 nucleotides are TGTGCCAGCAGTGAATCGGCGGTTCAGCCCCAGCATTTT.

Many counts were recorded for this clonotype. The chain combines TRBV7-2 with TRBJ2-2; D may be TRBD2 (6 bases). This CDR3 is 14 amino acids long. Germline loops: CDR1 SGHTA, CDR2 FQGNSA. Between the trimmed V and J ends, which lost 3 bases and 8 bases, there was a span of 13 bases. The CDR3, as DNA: TGTGCCAGCAGCTTGTTTAGCGGATCTGGGGAGCTGTTTTTT. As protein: CASSLFSGSGELFF.

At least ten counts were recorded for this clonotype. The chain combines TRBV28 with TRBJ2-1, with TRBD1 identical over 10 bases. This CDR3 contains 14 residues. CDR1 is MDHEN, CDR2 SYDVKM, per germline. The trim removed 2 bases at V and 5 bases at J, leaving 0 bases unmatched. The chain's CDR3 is CASSLGTGDNEQFF. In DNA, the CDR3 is TGTGCCAGCAGTTTAGGGACAGGGGACAATGAGCAGTTCTTC. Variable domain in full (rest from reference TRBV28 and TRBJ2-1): DVKVTQSSRYLVKRTGEKVFLECVQDMDHENMFWYRQDPGLGLRLIYFSYDVKMKEKGDIPEGYSVSREKKERFSLILESASTNQTSMYLCASSLGTGDNEQFFGPGTRLTVL.

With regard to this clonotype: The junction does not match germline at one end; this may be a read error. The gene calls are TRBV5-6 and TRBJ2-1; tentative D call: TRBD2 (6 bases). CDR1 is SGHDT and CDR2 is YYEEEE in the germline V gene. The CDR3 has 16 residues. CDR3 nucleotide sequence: TGTGCCAACAGCTTGGTAGGGACTGATTCCTACAATGAGCAGTTCTTC. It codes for CANSLVGTDSYNEQFF.

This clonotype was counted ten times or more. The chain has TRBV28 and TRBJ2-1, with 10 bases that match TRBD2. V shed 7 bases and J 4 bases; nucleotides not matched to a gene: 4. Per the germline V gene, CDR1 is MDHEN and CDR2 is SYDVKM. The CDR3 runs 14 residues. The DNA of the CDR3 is TGTGCCAGCACCCTGACTAGCGGGTACAATGAGCAGTTCTTC. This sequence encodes CASTLTSGYNEQFF.

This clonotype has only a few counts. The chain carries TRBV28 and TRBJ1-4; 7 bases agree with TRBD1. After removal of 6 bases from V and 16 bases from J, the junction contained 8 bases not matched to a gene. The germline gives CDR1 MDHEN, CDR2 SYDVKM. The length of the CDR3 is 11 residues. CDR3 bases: TGTGCCAGCAGACGACAGGGTGATACGTTTTTT. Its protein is CASRRQGDTFF.

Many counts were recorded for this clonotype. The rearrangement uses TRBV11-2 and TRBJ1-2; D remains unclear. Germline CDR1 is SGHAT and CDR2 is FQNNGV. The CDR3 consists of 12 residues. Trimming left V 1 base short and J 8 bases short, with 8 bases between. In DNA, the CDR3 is TGTGCCAGCAGCTTAGGGCGAGAGGGCTACACCTTC. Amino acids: CASSLGREGYTF.

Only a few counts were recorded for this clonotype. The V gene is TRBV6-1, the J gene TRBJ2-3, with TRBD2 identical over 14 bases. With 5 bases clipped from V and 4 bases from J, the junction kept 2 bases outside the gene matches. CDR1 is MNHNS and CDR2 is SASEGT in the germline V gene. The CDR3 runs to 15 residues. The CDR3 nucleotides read TGTGCCAGCAGTAAGGGACTAGCGGGAGCAGATACGCAGTATTTT. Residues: CASSKGLAGADTQYF.

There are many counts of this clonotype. The CDR3 sequence is CASSLALGTGGNTIYF. The CDR3 region has the DNA TGTGCCAGCAGCTTAGCGCTGGGGACAGGAGGAAACACCATATATTTT. The chain links TRBV7-8 to TRBJ1-3; TRBD1 matches at 8 bases. The CDR3 totals 16 residues. V was pared by 0 bases and J by 4 bases, with 5 bases of the junction left unmatched. The germline V gene has CDR1 SGHVS and CDR2 FQNEAQ.

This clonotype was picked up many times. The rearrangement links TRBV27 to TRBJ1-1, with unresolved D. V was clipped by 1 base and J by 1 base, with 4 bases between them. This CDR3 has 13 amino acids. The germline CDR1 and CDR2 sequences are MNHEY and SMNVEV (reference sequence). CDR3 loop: CASSLYPNTEAFF. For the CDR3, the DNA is TGTGCCAGCAGTTTATATCCGAACACTGAAGCTTTCTTT.

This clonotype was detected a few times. CDR3 in DNA: TGTGCCAGCAGTTTATTTACTAGCGGAAGAGACAATGAGCAGTTCTTC. Translated: CASSLFTSGRDNEQFF. This rearrangement joins TRBV28 to TRBJ2-1; the match to TRBD2 covers 8 bases. Germline assignment: CDR1 MDHEN and CDR2 SYDVKM. The V gene end was trimmed by 1 base and the J gene end by 5 bases; junction bases not matched to a gene: 7. The CDR3 is 16 residues long.